This T cell receptor beta chain was profiled in a study of T cells in Graves' hyperthyroidism and ophthalmopathy (dated by TCRdb to about 2019). About the study as a whole: Peripheral blood samples were taken at the time of initial diagnosis, prior to any treatment. Prospective prediction of ophthalmopathy was tested in an independent validation cohort consisting of some 20 hyperthyroidism patients and 17 patients who later progressed to ophthalmopathy. Thyroid tissue and blood T-cell repertoires from six or seven Graves' hyperthyroidism patients were also compared in the study. To identify distinguishing TCR V-J signatures, a discovery cohort of about a hundred patients was used, comprising 43 with Graves' ophthalmopathy and approximately 58 with stable Graves' hyperthyroidism. According to the paper, TCR Vbeta CDR3 sequencing was carried out on 135 peripheral blood samples, which came from fewer than 50 ophthalmopathy, around 74 hyperthyroidism and approximately 17 progressor patients. Following sampling, methimazole starting at 30 mg daily was given to hyperthyroidism patients, and high-dose intravenous methylprednisolone was given to ophthalmopathy patients. The 85 to 100 discovery patients were divided at random into training and test sets in a 7:3 ratio.

The germline V gene specifies SGHTA as CDR1 and FQGNSA as CDR2. V and J lose 3 bases and 2 bases, and a span of 8 bases separates them. Inclusive of the bounding cysteine and phenylalanine, the CDR3 is 13 residues long. CDR3 DNA only is kept here, 39 bases in frame from base 1. The research as a whole found: A 13 V-J signature model separated ophthalmopathy from stable hyperthyroidism, with around 88% sensitivity and roughly 82% specificity in cross-validation and 80%/75% in testing. In validation, progression to ophthalmopathy was predicted by the model with 70.59% sensitivity and about 72% specificity, a median of approximately 6.5 months before onset. Blood samples also contained most of the expanded thyroid clonotypes (frequency above 0.001), which suggests that blood repertoires may reflect thyroid immune responses. No statistical method was used to fix the sample size in advance, and group allocation was not hidden from the investigators.

TCR beta CDR3 regions were amplified from RNA transcripts. A first-round RT-PCR of the TCR CDR3 used the HTBI primer set with the Qiagen OneStep RT-PCR kit. Libraries were constructed in a second round of multiplex PCR, after which size selection and purification were carried out. Libraries were sequenced paired-end with 100 bp reads on an Illumina HiSeq2000. As for how the authors treated the data: SOAPnuke was used to process the raw data, removing reads that contained adapters or uncalled bases, had a mean Phred below 15, or lacked an exact match to the constant primer or identifier. COPE v1.2.5 was used to merge the high-quality paired reads, and each unique nucleotide sequence was defined as a clonotype. MiTCR v1.1 was used to align the clonotypes against IMGT TRBV, TRBD and TRBJ reference segments. The analysis included only V-J combinations with a frequency above 0.0001, which together covered roughly 99% of the repertoires. The TCS score was defined as F50 (clonal expansion) divided by E x V (chaos), with BLOSUM62-based TCRdist calculated between CDR3 peptides within each V-J. Welch's t-statistics and random forest reduced 514 V-J features to around 14, which were used in a naive Bayes classifier (R e1071). TCRdb passed the public sequencing reads through fastp at Q25 and MiXCR, retaining productive beta sequences. Each CDR3 protein appears once, grouped with its most common genes and DNA. TCRdb, rather than the study authors, made the V and J calls. This sample holds around 350,000 distinct CDR3 sequences; about 14% were observed only once. The leading ten clones occupy around a fifth of the sample.

Moderately to severely active disease, a Clinical Activity Score of at least 3, a NOSPECS grade of at least 4, and a duration under 3 months were present in ophthalmopathy patients. Any patient with an uncontrolled infection, another autoimmune disease, pregnancy or lactation was excluded. Diagnoses were established on the basis of clinical symptoms, serum thyroxine and TRAb, thyroid ultrasound, and orbital computed tomography. PBMCs were isolated from 8 to 10 ml of fresh peripheral blood by Ficoll-Paque density gradient centrifugation. Total RNA was extracted using Trizol reagent, and RNA quality was assessed on an Agilent 2100 Bioanalyzer. This clonotype was counted many times. Its antigen specificity is not known. Per-base qualities were not stored, and no clone one base away is much larger.

The receptor was isolated from a young woman with Graves' ophthalmopathy. The rearrangement joined TRBV7-2 to TRBJ2-7, with the D call tentatively TRBD1 or TRBD2, each fitting 5 bases. Input material: blood. The nucleotide sequence is given as TGTGCCAGCAGCTTGGGGGTGACCTACGAGCAGTACTTC. It translates to CASSLGVTYEQYF.